This TCR beta chain was profiled in a study of Graves' ophthalmopathy and Graves' hyperthyroidism. On this clonotype itself: The antigen is unknown.

Overall study findings and caveats: Most thyroid-expanded clonotypes exceeding 0.001 frequency were also found in blood. Ophthalmopathy progression prediction by the model yielded a sensitivity of 55% to 71% and a specificity of under 85%.

The CDR3 is 13 amino acids. Trimming cost V 8 bases and J 4 bases, with 14 bases left between them. Per the germline V gene, CDR1 is MNHNS and CDR2 is SASEGT. The study amplified TCR beta CDR3 regions using RNA transcripts. Amplification began with first-round RT-PCR using HTBI primers, then second-round multiplex PCR was performed. TCRdb called the multiplex PCR reads again in MiXCR, with one record for every CDR3 protein. The sample lists hundreds of thousands of distinct CDR3 sequences, 21% seen once, with approximately 3% in the top ten. If patients had other autoimmune diseases, uncontrolled infections, pregnancy or lactation, they were excluded. The PBMC fraction was derived from around 10 ml of fresh peripheral blood.

This clonotype was obtained from a woman aged 18-35 years with stable Graves' hyperthyroidism. The sample comprised peripheral blood. The chain has TRBV6-1 and TRBJ2-5; D gene uncertain. The CDR3 spells CASGGPWRETQYF. The CDR3 region has the DNA TGTGCCAGCGGTGGCCCTTGGCGAGAGACCCAGTACTTC.